This T cell receptor (beta chain) comes out of a study of shared clonotypes between healthy human individuals. Profiled with immunoSEQ multiplex PCR; TCRdb holds only in-frame clones, not every one. Of about 2.4 million clones listed, approximately 94% were seen once; the top ten hold over 0.12%. V was cut by 5 bases and J by 7 bases, with 14 bases left in between. CDR3 length equals 13 residues. Germline V lookup: CDR1 MDHEN, CDR2 SYDVKM. Sequenced input: naive CD4+ T cells sorted from blood. Specified subset: CD45RA+ positively selected. V usage is TRBV28 and J usage is TRBJ2-5; D gene uncertain. This clonotype originated in a man aged 18 to 35 in good health. The CDR3 reads CASSNSKWGTQYF. DNA of the CDR3: TGTGCCAGCAGTAACTCAAAATGGGGGACCCAGTACTTC.